Described below is a single T cell receptor beta chain sequence and its context. Antigen unknown. This sample was included in a study of T cell responses to AZD1222 COVID-19 vaccine. Study overall: Second-dose groups at about 4 or about 12 weeks were pooled. Findings of the study overall: Recipients of AZD1222 seropositive at baseline numbered only 6 or 7. Among the donors, most were white British and more were female, and clonal diversity was possibly underestimated. Repertoire sampling was restricted to post-peak T cell response timepoints.

The V gene lost 1 base and the J gene lost 5 bases, with 9 bases spanning the gap. The CDR3 has 13 amino acids. Germline assignment: CDR1 SEHNR and CDR2 FQNEAQ (reference sequence). This table comes from immunoSEQ multiplex PCR, and its TCRdb copy is limited to in-frame clones, with some not included. The sample lists some 110,000 clones, 90% occurring once. The source is an adult in good health. Sequenced here: peripheral blood, sampled on day 0 of AZD1222 vaccination. The V call is TRBV7-9, the J call TRBJ2-7, with D perhaps matching TRBD2 (5 bases). This CDR3 reads CASSLGGHDEQYF. As DNA, the CDR3 is TGTGCCAGCAGCTTAGGAGGGCACGACGAGCAGTACTTC.